These 19 T cell receptor beta chains were sequenced from one sample in a study of blood T cell repertoires in COVID-19. Sequencing used immunoSEQ multiplex PCR; TCRdb keeps in-frame clones, though not all of them. This sample has 400,000 to 500,000 clones; 85% to 90% occur once, and the top ten carry 1.8%. Sequencing used PBMCs or T cells enriched from blood (not recorded which). The source of these receptors is a woman aged 40-49 years who had recovered from COVID-19.

The CDR3 DNA follows: TGTGCCAGCAGCTTTTCCGGGACAGGGGGCACCAGTCAGCCCCAGCATTTT. It translates to CASSFSGTGGTSQPQHF. The chain employs TRBV7-9 and TRBJ1-5; 12 nucleotides align to TRBD1. V lost 3 bases, J lost 6 bases, and 9 bases stayed unmatched. Looked up from germline, CDR1 is SEHNR and CDR2 is FQNEAQ (reference sequence). The CDR3 extends over 17 amino acids.

This rearrangement joins TRBV9 to TRBJ2-1, with D possibly matching TRBD2 (5 bases). CDR1 and CDR2 (germline): SGDLS, YYNGEE. Trimming removed 1 base from V and 2 bases from J, with 13 bases in between. The CDR3 consists of 16 residues. Written as DNA, the CDR3 is TGTGCCAGCAGCGTAAGGGCAGGAGGCGCCTACAATGAGCAGTTCTTC. This gives the protein CASSVRAGGAYNEQFF. Full variable domain (rest looked up from reference TRBV9 and TRBJ2-1): DSGVTQTPKHLITATGQRVTLRCSPRSGDLSVYWYQQSLDQGLQFLIQYYNGEERAKGNILERFSAQQFPDLHSELNLSSLELGDSALYFCASSVRAGGAYNEQFFGPGTRLTVL.

The rearrangement uses TRBV9 and TRBJ2-5; 7 bases match TRBD1. The CDR3 has 14 residues. The J segment lost 4 bases and the V segment lost 4 bases, leaving 7 bases of the junction unmatched. Germline CDR1 reads SGDLS; CDR2 reads YYNGEE. CDR3 bases: TGTGCCAGCAGCCCAGGGGGTCATGGAGAGACCCAGTACTTC. Its protein is CASSPGGHGETQYF.

V usage is TRBV3-1 (or the pseudogene TRBV3-2) and J usage is TRBJ2-1; 8 bases match TRBD2. This CDR3 has 16 residues. In germline, CDR1 is LGHDT, CDR2 YNNKEL (reference sequence). V gave up 0 bases and J gave up 10 bases; unmatched junction bases: 11. CDR3 residues: CASSQDVTGGLGEQFF. Here the CDR3 DNA reads TGTGCCAGCAGCCAAGATGTGACGGGAGGGTTAGGGGAGCAGTTCTTC.

This sequence joins TRBV7-6 and TRBJ1-4, with 7 bases that match TRBD1. Per germline, CDR1 SGHVS and CDR2 FNYEAQ. CDR3 size: 15 residues. Trimming at V came to 1 base and at J to 4 bases, leaving 3 bases not matched to a gene. In DNA form, the CDR3 reads TGTGCCAGCAGCTTAGAACAGGGGTTTAATGAAAAACTGTTTTTT. Amino acids: CASSLEQGFNEKLFF.

The chain links TRBV5-1 to TRBJ1-4; D remains ambiguous. With 4 bases removed from V and 0 bases from J, the gap between germline ends came to 4 bases. CDR3 length: 13 residues. Germline CDR1 is SGHRS and CDR2 is YFSETQ. The CDR3 DNA follows: TGCGCCAGCAGCCCCGCAACTAATGAAAAACTGTTTTTT. Its translation: CASSPATNEKLFF.

The chain combines TRBV7-9 with TRBJ1-5; D gene unclear. Trimming pared 5 bases from V and 4 bases from J, leaving 12 bases between. Germline assignment: CDR1 SEHNR and CDR2 FQNEAQ (reference sequence). The CDR3 consists of 14 residues. CDR3 in DNA: TGTGCCAGCAGCCTTACGGGAGGGAATCAGCCCCAGCATTTT. It codes for CASSLTGGNQPQHF.

The CDR3 sequence: CSARHGVAFF. The DNA for the CDR3 is TGCAGTGCTAGGCACGGGGTAGCTTTCTTT. The gene calls are TRBV20-1 and TRBJ1-1, with D unresolved. Trimming pared 3 bases from V and 10 bases from J, leaving 9 bases between. The V gene's germline CDR1 is DFQATT and CDR2 SNEGSKA (reference sequence). CDR3 length: 10 amino acids.

This rearrangement joins TRBV10-3 to TRBJ1-2; 9 nucleotides align to TRBD1. Trimming at V came to 0 bases and at J to 4 bases, leaving 3 bases not matched to a gene. Germline V gene sequence: CDR1 ENHRY, CDR2 SYGVKD. CDR3 length equals 15 residues. Here the CDR3 reads CAISESGQGPYGYTF. CDR3 nucleotides: TGTGCCATCAGTGAGTCGGGACAGGGTCCCTATGGCTACACCTTC.

This clone came up once. The V and J genes are TRBV15 and TRBJ2-7, with D possibly being TRBD2 (6 bases). This CDR3 contains 14 residues. Germline assignment: CDR1 LNHNV and CDR2 YYDKDF (reference sequence). V was clipped by 3 bases and J by 1 base, with 10 bases between them. Here the CDR3 DNA reads TGTGCCACCAGCAGGGGACTTTATTCCTACGAGCAGTACTTC. Translation gives CATSRGLYSYEQYF.

The chain carries TRBV7-2 and TRBJ2-7; a weak D match, TRBD1 (5 bases). CDR1 SGHTA and CDR2 FQGNSA come from the germline V gene. V was clipped by 5 bases and J by 2 bases, with 13 bases between them. CDR3 length: 14 residues. This chain's CDR3 is CASSPKGITYEQYF. In DNA form, the CDR3 reads TGTGCCAGCAGCCCGAAGGGGATTACCTACGAGCAGTACTTC.

This sequence joins TRBV4-3 and TRBJ1-5, with D possibly being TRBD1 (5 bases). The germline V gene encodes CDR1 LGHNA and CDR2 YSLEER. V gave up 2 bases and J gave up 7 bases, with 15 bases separating them. The CDR3 is 15 amino acids. In nucleotides, the CDR3 is TGCGCCAGCAGCCAAAGATGGGGCGGGGGGCAGCCCCAGCATTTT. It specifies CASSQRWGGGQPQHF.

The chain is built from TRBV27 and TRBJ2-1; 12 bases match TRBD2. Germline CDR1 and CDR2: MNHEY and SMNVEV (reference sequence). This CDR3 region has 16 residues. Losses at the gene ends were 2 bases for V and 3 bases for J; bases not matched to a gene: 2. The CDR3 reads CASSLKGLAGYNEQFF. The CDR3 DNA is TGTGCCAGCAGTTTAAAGGGACTAGCGGGCTACAATGAGCAGTTCTTC.

The chain's CDR3 is CASSHPYQETQYF. The CDR3 DNA sequence: TGTGCCAGCAGCCATCCGTACCAAGAGACCCAGTACTTC. The V gene is TRBV3-1 (or the pseudogene TRBV3-2), the J gene TRBJ2-5; no clear D. CDR3 size: 13 residues. V was shortened by 3 bases and J by 0 bases, with 5 bases between the two germline ends. Germline V gene data show CDR1 as LGHDT and CDR2 as YNNKEL (reference sequence).

J is TRBJ1-2 and V is TRBV19; D ambiguous. This CDR3 is built from 17 residues. The germline V gene encodes CDR1 LNHDA and CDR2 SQIVND (reference sequence). V was clipped by 5 bases and J by 5 bases, with 24 bases between them. The CDR3 is CASSQHLYRRGVYGYTF. CDR3 bases: TGTGCCAGTAGTCAACATTTATATCGCCGCGGTGTATATGGCTACACCTTC.

The chain uses TRBV28 and TRBJ2-3; the match to TRBD2 covers 12 bases. Germline V gene sequence: CDR1 MDHEN, CDR2 SYDVKM. Trimming took 3 bases from V and 4 from J; bases not matched to a gene: 11. The CDR3 extends over 18 amino acids. The CDR3 nucleotides read TGTGCCAGCAGTTTTTCATTAACGACTAGCGGGAGATCAGATACGCAGTATTTT. Amino acids: CASSFSLTTSGRSDTQYF.

The rearrangement links TRBV7-9 to TRBJ1-4, with 8 bases lining up with TRBD1. This CDR3 is 11 amino acids long. Germline V lookup: CDR1 SEHNR, CDR2 FQNEAQ (reference sequence). V was pared by 4 bases and J by 14 bases, with 3 bases of the junction left unmatched. The CDR3, as DNA: TGTGCCAGCAGCTACCGGGACAGGCTGTTTTTT. Its protein is CASSYRDRLFF.

The chain links TRBV25-1 to TRBJ1-5; TRBD1 might be the D (6 bases). V dropped 4 bases and J dropped 6 bases, with 10 bases sitting between them. There are 13 residues in the CDR3. Germline V CDR1 and CDR2: MGHDK, SYGVNS. The CDR3 reads CASSGTVGQPQHF. The CDR3, as DNA: TGTGCCAGCAGTGGGACAGTTGGTCAGCCCCAGCATTTT.

The V call is TRBV11-3, the J call TRBJ2-3; 9 nucleotides match TRBD1. V dropped 3 bases and J dropped 4; count of bases not matched to a gene: 5. The length of the CDR3 is 15 residues. Germline V gives CDR1 SGHNT, CDR2 YENEEA. The CDR3 here is CASSFRDRDADTQYF. In nucleotides, the CDR3 is TGTGCCAGCAGCTTCCGGGACAGGGATGCAGATACGCAGTATTTT.